The clone carrying this TCR beta chain was found once. The target antigen is unknown. The CDR3 spans 15 residues. V lost 3 bases, J lost 1 base, and 13 bases lay in between. Germline CDR1 SGHRS, CDR2 YFSETQ. This specimen comes from a study of memory CD4+ T cells and cytomegalovirus serostatus. The sort gate was single viable CD3+CD4+CD8-CD45RO+ cells for memory CD4+ T cells. Profiling relied on immunoSEQ multiplex PCR, and the TCRdb table lists in-frame clones only, not all of them. The data show about 50,000 clones, over 70% seen once. Overall study findings and caveats: Suggested: most of the CMV-linked TCR signature lies in CD4+ memory cells. Of 150 to 200 reported CMV TCRbeta sequences, 67 were found in memory CD4+ repertoires.

The chain joins TRBV5-1 to TRBJ1-1, with TRBD1 as a possible D gene (6 bases). The sequence derives from an adult in good health and CMV-seronegative. The sequenced sample was memory CD4+ T cells from blood. The CDR3 nucleotides are TGCGCCAGCAGCTCAGGGGACCTCGCGAACACTGAAGCTTTCTTT. Translating it yields CASSSGDLANTEAFF.